This record covers a single TCR beta chain. Its antigen remains unknown. The sample belongs to a study of T cell repertoires in cytomegalovirus infection. Study-level background: Public TCR beta signatures provided an indication of both CMV infection and a matching HLA type.

This CDR3 is 13 amino acids long. Losses at the gene ends were 9 bases for V and 7 bases for J; bases not matched to a gene: 8. Germline CDR1 and CDR2: ENHRY and SYGVKD. Study-level results: What dominated the ex vivo response were HLA-C-restricted CMV-specific TCR beta clonotypes. Accumulated public TCR beta family frequency recognized individuals carrying CMV together with the relevant HLA.

TCRdb independently ran MiXCR on the reads; one entry per CDR3 protein. The sample shows roughly 230,000 distinct CDR3 sequences, over 15% of them seen only once. V usage is TRBV10-3 and J usage is TRBJ2-1; 8 nucleotides match TRBD2. Sample: CD8+ T cells from PBMCs. The TCR was taken from a human donor in good health (CMV status not recorded). Some clones in this sample may be carry-over from other donors' samples. This CDR3 is CAMGLGEWNEQFF. In DNA form, the CDR3 reads TGTGCCATGGGACTAGGAGAGTGGAATGAGCAGTTCTTC.